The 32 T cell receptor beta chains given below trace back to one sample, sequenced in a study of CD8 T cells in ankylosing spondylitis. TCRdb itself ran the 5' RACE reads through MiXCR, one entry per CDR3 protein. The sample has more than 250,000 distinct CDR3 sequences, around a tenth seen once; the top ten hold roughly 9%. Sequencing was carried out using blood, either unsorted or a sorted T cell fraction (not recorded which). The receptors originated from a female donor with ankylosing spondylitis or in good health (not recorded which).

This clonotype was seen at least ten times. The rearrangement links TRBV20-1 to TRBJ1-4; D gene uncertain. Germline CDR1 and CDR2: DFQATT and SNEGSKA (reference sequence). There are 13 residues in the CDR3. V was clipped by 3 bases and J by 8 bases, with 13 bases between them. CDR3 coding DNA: TGCAGTGCTAGCGGTGCTGCGAGGGAAAAACTGTTTTTT. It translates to CSASGAAREKLFF.

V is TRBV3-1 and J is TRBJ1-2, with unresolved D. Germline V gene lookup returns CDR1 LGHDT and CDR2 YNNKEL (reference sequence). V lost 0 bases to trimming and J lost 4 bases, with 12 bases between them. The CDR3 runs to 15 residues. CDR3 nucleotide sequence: TGTGCCAGCAGCCAAGAGGACCGGAGACGCTATGGCTACACCTTC. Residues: CASSQEDRRRYGYTF.

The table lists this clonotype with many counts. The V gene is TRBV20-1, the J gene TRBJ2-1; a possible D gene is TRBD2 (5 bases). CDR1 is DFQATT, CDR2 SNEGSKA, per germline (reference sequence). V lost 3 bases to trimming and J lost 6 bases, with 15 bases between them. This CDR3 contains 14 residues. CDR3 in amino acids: CSARRAGPGNEQFF. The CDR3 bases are TGCAGTGCTAGGAGGGCCGGGCCGGGCAATGAGCAGTTCTTC.

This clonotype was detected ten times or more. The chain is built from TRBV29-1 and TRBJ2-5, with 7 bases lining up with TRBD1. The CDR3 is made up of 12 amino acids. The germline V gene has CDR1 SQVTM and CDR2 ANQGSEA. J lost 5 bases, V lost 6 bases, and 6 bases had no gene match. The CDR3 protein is CSVDRVKETQYF. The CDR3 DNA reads TGCAGCGTCGACAGGGTAAAGGAGACCCAGTACTTC.

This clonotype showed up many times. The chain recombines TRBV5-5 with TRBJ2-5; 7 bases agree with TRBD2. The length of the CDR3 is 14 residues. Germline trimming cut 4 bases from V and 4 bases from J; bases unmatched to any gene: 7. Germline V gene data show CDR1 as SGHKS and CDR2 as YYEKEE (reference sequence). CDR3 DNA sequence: TGTGCCAGCAGCGCACCGGGAGGAACAGAGACCCAGTACTTC. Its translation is CASSAPGGTETQYF.

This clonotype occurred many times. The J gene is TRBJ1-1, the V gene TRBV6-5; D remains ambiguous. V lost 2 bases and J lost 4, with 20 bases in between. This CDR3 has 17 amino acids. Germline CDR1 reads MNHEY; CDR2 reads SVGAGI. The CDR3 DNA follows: TGTGCCAGCAGTTACGGGTCGGGCAGGATCCAGAGCACTGAAGCTTTCTTT. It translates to CASSYGSGRIQSTEAFF.

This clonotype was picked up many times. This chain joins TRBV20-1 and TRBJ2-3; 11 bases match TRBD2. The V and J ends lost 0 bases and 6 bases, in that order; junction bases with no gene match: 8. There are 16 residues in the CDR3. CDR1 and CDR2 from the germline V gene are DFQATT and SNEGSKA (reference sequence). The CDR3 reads CSARDVAGGRVDTQYF. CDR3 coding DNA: TGCAGTGCTAGAGATGTAGCGGGAGGGAGGGTGGATACGCAGTATTTT.

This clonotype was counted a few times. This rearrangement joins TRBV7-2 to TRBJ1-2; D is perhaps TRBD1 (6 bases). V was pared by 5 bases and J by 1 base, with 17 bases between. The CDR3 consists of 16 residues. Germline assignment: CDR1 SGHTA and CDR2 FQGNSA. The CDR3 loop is CASSPLWGRNNYGYTF. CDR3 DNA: TGTGCCAGCAGCCCGCTCTGGGGGCGGAATAACTATGGCTACACCTTC.

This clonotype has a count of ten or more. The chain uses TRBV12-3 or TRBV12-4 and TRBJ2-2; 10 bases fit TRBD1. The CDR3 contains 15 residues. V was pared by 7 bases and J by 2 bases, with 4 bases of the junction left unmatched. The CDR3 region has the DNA TGTGCCAGCACCCGGGACAGGGGAAACACCGGGGAGCTGTTTTTT. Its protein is CASTRDRGNTGELFF.

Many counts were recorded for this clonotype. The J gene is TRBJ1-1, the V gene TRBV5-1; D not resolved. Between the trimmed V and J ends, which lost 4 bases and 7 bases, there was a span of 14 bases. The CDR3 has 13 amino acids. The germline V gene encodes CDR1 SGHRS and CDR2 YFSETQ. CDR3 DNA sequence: TGCGCCAGCAGCGTGGGCAGCACCAATGAAGCTTTCTTT. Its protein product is CASSVGSTNEAFF.

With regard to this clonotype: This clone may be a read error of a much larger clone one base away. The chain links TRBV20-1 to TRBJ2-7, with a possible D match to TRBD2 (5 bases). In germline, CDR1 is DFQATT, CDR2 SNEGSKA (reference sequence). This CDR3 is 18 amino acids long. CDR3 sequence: CCASRTQIPAWGVNEQYF. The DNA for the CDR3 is TGCTGTGCTAGTCGCACTCAGATACCCGCATGGGGAGTCAACGAGCAGTACTTC.

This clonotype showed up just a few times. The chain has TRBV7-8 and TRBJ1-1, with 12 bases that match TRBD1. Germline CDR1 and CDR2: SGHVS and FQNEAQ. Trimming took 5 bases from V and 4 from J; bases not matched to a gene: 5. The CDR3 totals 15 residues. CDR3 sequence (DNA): TGTGCCAGCAGCATGGGGACAGGGGGCTTCACTGAAGCTTTCTTT. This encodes CASSMGTGGFTEAFF.

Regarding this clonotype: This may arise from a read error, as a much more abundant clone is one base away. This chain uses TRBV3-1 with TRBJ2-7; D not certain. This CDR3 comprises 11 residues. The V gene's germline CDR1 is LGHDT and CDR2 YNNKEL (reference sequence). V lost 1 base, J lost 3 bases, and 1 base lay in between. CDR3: CASSQVYEQYF. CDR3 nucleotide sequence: TGTGCCAGCAGCCAAGTCTACGAGCAGTACTTC.

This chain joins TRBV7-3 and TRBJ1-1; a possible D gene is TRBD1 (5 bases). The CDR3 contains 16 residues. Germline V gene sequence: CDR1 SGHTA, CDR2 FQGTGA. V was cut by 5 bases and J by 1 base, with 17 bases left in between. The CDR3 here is CASSPTGERANTEAFF. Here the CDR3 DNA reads TGTGCCAGCAGCCCCACAGGTGAGCGGGCGAACACTGAAGCTTTCTTT. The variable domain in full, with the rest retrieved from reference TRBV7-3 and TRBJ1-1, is GAGVSQTPSNKVTEKGKYVELRCDPISGHTALYWYRQSLGQGPEFLIYFQGTGAADDSGLPNDRFFAVRPEGSVSTLKIQRTERGDSAVYLCASSPTGERANTEAFFGQGTRLTVV.

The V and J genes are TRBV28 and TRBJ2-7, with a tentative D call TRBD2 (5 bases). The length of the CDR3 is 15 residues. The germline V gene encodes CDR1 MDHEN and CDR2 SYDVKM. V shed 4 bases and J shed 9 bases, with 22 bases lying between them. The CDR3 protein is CASSSIGQRVPGQYF. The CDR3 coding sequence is TGTGCCAGCAGTTCTATAGGCCAGAGGGTCCCGGGGCAGTACTTC.

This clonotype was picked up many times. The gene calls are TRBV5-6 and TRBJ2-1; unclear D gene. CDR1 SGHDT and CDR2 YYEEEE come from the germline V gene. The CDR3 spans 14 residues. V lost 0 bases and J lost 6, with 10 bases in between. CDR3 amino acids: CASSLVHSINEQFF. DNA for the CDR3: TGTGCCAGCAGCTTGGTTCACAGCATCAATGAGCAGTTCTTC.

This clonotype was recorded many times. DNA for the CDR3: TGCAGTGCTAGTGGGCAGGGAAACGCCTACGAGCAGTACTTC. Translation: CSASGQGNAYEQYF. The chain employs TRBV20-1 and TRBJ2-7; a possible D gene is TRBD1 (5 bases). CDR3 length: 14 residues. Germline loops: CDR1 DFQATT, CDR2 SNEGSKA (reference sequence). V was trimmed by 3 bases and J by 2 bases, leaving 14 bases between them.

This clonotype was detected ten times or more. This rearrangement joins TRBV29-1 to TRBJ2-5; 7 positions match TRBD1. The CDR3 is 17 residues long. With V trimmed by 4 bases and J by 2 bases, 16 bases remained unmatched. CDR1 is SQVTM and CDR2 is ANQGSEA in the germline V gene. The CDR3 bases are TGCAGCGTTGTGCCAATCGGTGACGGGACAGTTCAAGAGACCCAGTACTTC. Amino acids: CSVVPIGDGTVQETQYF.

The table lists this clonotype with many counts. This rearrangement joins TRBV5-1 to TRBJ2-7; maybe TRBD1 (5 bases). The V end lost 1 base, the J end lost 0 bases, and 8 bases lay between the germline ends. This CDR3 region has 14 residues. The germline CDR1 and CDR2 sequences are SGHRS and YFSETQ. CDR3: CASSLLTDSYEQYF. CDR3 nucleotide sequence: TGCGCCAGCAGCTTGTTGACAGACTCCTACGAGCAGTACTTC.

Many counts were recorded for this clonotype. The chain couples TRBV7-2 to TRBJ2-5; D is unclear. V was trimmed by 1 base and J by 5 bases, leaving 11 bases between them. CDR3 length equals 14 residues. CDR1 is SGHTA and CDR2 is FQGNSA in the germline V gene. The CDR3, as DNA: TGTGCCAGCAGCTTAGTCGCCGCTTTGGAGACCCAGTACTTC. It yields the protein CASSLVAALETQYF.

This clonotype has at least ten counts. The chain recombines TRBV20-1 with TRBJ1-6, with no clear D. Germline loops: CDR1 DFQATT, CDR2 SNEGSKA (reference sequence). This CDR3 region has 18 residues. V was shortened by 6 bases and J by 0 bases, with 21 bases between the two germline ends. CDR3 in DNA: TGCAGTGCCCCTGACCCGATAAGGAGCCCCTCCTATAATTCACCCCTCCACTTT. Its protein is CSAPDPIRSPSYNSPLHF.

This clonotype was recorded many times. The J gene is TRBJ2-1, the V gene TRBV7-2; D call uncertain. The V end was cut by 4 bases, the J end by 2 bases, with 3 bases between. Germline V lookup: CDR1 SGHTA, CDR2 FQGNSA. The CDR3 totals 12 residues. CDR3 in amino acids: CASSWPYNEQFF. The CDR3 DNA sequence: TGTGCCAGCAGCTGGCCCTACAATGAGCAGTTCTTC. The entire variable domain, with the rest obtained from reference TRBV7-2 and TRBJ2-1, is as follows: GAGVSQSPSNKVTEKGKDVELRCDPISGHTALYWYRQSLGQGLEFLIYFQGNSAPDKSGLPSDRFSAERTGGSVSTLTIQRTQQEDSAVYLCASSWPYNEQFFGPGTRLTVL.

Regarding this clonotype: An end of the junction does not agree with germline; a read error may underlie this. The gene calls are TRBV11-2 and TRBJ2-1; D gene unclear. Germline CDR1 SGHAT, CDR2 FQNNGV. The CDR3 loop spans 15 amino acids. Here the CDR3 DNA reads TGCGCCAGCAGATCAGACGGAGATTCCTACAATGAGCAGTTCTTC. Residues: CASRSDGDSYNEQFF.

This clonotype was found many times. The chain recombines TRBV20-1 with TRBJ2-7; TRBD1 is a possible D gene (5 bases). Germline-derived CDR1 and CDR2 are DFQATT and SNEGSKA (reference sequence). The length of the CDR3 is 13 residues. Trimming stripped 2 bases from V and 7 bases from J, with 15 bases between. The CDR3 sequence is CSARKDTAGEQYF. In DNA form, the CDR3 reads TGCAGTGCTAGAAAAGACACGGCAGGGGAGCAGTACTTC.

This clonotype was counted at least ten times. CDR3 bases: TGCAGTGCTAGGTCTAGCGACCCAGAGACCCAGTACTTC. This translates into CSARSSDPETQYF. The chain has TRBV20-1 and TRBJ2-5; a weak D match, TRBD2 (6 bases). Trimming stripped 3 bases from V and 4 bases from J, with 12 bases between. The CDR3 has 13 amino acids. The germline CDR1 and CDR2 sequences are DFQATT and SNEGSKA (reference sequence).

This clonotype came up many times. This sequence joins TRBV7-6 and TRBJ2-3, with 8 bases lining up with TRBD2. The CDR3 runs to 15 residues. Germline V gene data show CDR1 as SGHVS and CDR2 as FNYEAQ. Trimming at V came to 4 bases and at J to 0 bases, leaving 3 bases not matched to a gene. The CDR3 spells CASSSAGASTDTQYF. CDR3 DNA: TGTGCCAGCAGCTCAGCGGGGGCAAGCACAGATACGCAGTATTTT. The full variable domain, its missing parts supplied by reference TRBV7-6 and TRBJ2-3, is GAGVSQSPRYKVTKRGQDVALRCDPISGHVSLYWYRQALGQGPEFLTYFNYEAQQDKSGLPNDRFSAERPEGSISTLTIQRTEQRDSAMYRCASSSAGASTDTQYFGPGTRLTVL.

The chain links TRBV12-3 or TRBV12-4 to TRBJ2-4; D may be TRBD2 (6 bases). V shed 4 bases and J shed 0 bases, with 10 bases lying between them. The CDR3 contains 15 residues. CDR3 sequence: CASSSLAIAKNIQYF. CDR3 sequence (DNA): TGTGCCAGCAGTTCGCTAGCGATAGCCAAAAACATTCAGTACTTC.

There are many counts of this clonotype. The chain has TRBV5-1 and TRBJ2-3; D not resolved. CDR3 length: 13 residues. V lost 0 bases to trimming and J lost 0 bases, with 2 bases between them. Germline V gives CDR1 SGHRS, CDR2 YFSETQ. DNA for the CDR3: TGCGCCAGCAGCTTGGATAGCACAGATACGCAGTATTTT. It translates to CASSLDSTDTQYF. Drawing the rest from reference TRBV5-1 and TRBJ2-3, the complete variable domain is KAGVTQTPRYLIKTRGQQVTLSCSPISGHRSVSWYQQTPGQGLQFLFEYFSETQRNKGNFPGRFSGRQFSNSRSEMNVSTLELGDSALYLCASSLDSTDTQYFGPGTRLTVL.

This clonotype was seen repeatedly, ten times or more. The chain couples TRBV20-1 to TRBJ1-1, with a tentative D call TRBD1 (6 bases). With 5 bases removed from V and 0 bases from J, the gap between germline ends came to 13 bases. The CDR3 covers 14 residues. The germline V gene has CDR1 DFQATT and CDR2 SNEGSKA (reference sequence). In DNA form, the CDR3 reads TGCAGTGCTTTGACAGGACCCCTGAACACTGAAGCTTTCTTT. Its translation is CSALTGPLNTEAFF.

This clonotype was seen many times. The CDR3 reads CASSPRAGDFYGYTF. The CDR3 nucleotides read TGCGCCAGCAGCCCCAGGGCAGGGGATTTTTACGGCTACACCTTC. The genes are TRBV5-1 and TRBJ1-2, with D maybe TRBD1 (6 bases). Germline lookup yields CDR1 SGHRS and CDR2 YFSETQ. This CDR3 is built from 15 residues. V shed 4 bases and J shed 8 bases, with 21 bases lying between them.

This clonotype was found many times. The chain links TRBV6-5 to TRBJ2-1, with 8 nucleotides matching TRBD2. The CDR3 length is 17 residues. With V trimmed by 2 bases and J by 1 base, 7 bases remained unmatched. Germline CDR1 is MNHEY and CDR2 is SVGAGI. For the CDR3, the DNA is TGTGCCAGCAGTTACCGACCACTAGCGGTTTCCTACAATGAGCAGTTCTTC. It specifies CASSYRPLAVSYNEQFF.

The CDR3 coding sequence is TGCAGTGCTAGTACCGCTAGCGGGAATCACATTCAGTACTTC. Protein sequence: CSASTASGNHIQYF. The rearrangement uses TRBV20-1 and TRBJ2-4; 9 bases map to TRBD2. The CDR3 has 14 residues. Germline-derived CDR1 and CDR2 are DFQATT and SNEGSKA (reference sequence). V shed 3 bases, J shed 8 bases, and the junction held 8 bases outside the gene matches.